These T cell receptor beta chains were read from a single sample in a study of blood T cell repertoires in COVID-19. TCRdb keeps only in-frame clones here, not all; method: immunoSEQ multiplex PCR. The repertoire has about 63,000 clones, roughly 77% of them found once; the top ten carry more than 30%. The sequenced sample consisted of peripheral blood. Receptors were obtained from a man in his sixties with COVID-19, enrolled during active disease. Both conserved end residues are part of each CDR3. D genes are given only for firm matches. The listing skips clone size in some rows; elsewhere it reads once, few, many or a size class.

CDR3 protein: CSVGSGTYEQYF
CDR3 DNA: TGCAGCGTTGGTTCAGGAACCTACGAGCAGTACTTC
V gene: TRBV29-1
J gene: TRBJ2-7
D gene: -
clone size: -

CDR3 protein: CASSGQGTGIIYEQYF
CDR3 DNA: TGTGCCAGCAGTGGACAAGGGACAGGGATTATCTACGAGCAGTACTTC
V gene: TRBV6-1
J gene: TRBJ2-7
D gene: TRBD1
clone size: few

CDR3 protein: CASSDSASETYNEQFF
CDR3 DNA: TGTGCCAGCAGTGACTCGGCCAGCGAGACCTACAATGAGCAGTTCTTC
V gene: TRBV6-4
J gene: TRBJ2-1
D gene: -
clone size: -

CDR3 protein: CASSARDRSTEAFF
CDR3 DNA: TGTGCCAGCAGCGCCCGGGACAGGAGCACTGAAGCTTTCTTT
V gene: TRBV3-1/TRBV3-2
J gene: TRBJ1-1
D gene: TRBD1
clone size: -

CDR3 protein: CASSLVWGATYGYTF
CDR3 DNA: TGCGCCAGCAGCTTGGTTTGGGGCGCGACCTATGGCTACACCTTC
V gene: TRBV5-1
J gene: TRBJ1-2
D gene: -
clone size: -

CDR3 protein: CASSLSAGGHETQYF
CDR3 DNA: TGTGCCAGCAGCCTCTCAGCGGGAGGGCACGAGACCCAGTACTTC
V gene: TRBV7-2
J gene: TRBJ2-5
D gene: TRBD2
clone size: -

CDR3 protein: CASSFPGQAKITRGYTF
CDR3 DNA: TGTGCCAGCAGCTTTCCGGGACAGGCGAAAATCACTAGGGGCTACACCTTC
V gene: TRBV5-4
J gene: TRBJ1-2
D gene: TRBD1
clone size: -

CDR3 protein: CASSPVSSVEQYF
CDR3 DNA: TGTGCCAGTAGCCCCGTCTCCAGCGTCGAGCAGTACTTC
V gene: TRBV19
J gene: TRBJ2-7
D gene: -
clone size: -

CDR3 protein: CASSEGWAGGYSPLHF
CDR3 DNA: TGTGCCAGCAGCGAGGGGTGGGCAGGGGGTTACTCACCCCTCCACTTT
V gene: TRBV9
J gene: TRBJ1-6
D gene: TRBD1
clone size: -

CDR3 protein: CASKRTLNQPQHF
CDR3 DNA: TGTGCCAGCAAGCGGACTCTCAATCAGCCCCAGCATTTT
V gene: TRBV2
J gene: TRBJ1-5
D gene: -
clone size: many

CDR3 protein: CATSDRARVKEPQHF
CDR3 DNA: TGTGCCACCAGTGACCGCGCCCGGGTGAAGGAGCCCCAGCATTTT
V gene: TRBV24-1
J gene: TRBJ1-5
D gene: -
clone size: -

CDR3 protein: CASSSPGQGANEQFF
CDR3 DNA: TGTGCCAGCAGCTCACCGGGACAGGGGGCGAATGAGCAGTTCTTC
V gene: TRBV5-4
J gene: TRBJ2-1
D gene: TRBD1
clone size: -

CDR3 protein: CASGLTSGGRQETQYF
CDR3 DNA: TGTGCTAGTGGACTGACTAGCGGGGGACGCCAAGAGACCCAGTACTTC
V gene: TRBV12-5
J gene: TRBJ2-5
D gene: TRBD2
clone size: -

CDR3 protein: CASSLAYRWDGYTF
CDR3 DNA: TGCGCCAGCAGCTTGGCCTACAGGTGGGATGGCTACACCTTC
V gene: TRBV5-1
J gene: TRBJ1-2
D gene: -
clone size: -

CDR3 protein: CARRKWAGVSYEQYF
CDR3 DNA: TGTGCCAGAAGAAAGTGGGCGGGGGTGTCCTACGAGCAGTACTTC
V gene: TRBV5-3
J gene: TRBJ2-7
D gene: TRBD2
clone size: -

CDR3 protein: CASSPSTSGNEQFF
CDR3 DNA: TGTGCCAGCAGCCCGTCGACTAGCGGCAATGAGCAGTTCTTC
V gene: TRBV7-3
J gene: TRBJ2-1
D gene: TRBD2
clone size: few